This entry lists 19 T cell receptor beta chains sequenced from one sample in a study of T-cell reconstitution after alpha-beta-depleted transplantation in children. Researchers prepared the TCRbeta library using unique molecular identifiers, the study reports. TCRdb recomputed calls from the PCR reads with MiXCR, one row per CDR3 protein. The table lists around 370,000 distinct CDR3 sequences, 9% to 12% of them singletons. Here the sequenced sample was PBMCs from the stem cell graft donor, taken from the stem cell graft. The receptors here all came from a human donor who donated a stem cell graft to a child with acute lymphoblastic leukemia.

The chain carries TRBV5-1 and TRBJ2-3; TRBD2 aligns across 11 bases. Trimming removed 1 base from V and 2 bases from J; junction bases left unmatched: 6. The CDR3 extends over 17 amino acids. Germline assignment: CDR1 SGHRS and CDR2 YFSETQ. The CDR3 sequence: CASSLRGTSGTTDTQYF. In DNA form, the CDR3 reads TGCGCCAGCAGCTTGCGAGGGACTAGCGGAACCACAGATACGCAGTATTTT. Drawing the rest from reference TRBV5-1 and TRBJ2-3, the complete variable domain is KAGVTQTPRYLIKTRGQQVTLSCSPISGHRSVSWYQQTPGQGLQFLFEYFSETQRNKGNFPGRFSGRQFSNSRSEMNVSTLELGDSALYLCASSLRGTSGTTDTQYFGPGTRLTVL.

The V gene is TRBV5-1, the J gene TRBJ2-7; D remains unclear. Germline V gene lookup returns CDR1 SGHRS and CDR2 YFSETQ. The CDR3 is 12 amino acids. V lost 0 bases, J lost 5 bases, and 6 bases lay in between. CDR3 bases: TGCGCCAGCAGCTTGGGTTACGACGAGCAGTACTTC. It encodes CASSLGYDEQYF.

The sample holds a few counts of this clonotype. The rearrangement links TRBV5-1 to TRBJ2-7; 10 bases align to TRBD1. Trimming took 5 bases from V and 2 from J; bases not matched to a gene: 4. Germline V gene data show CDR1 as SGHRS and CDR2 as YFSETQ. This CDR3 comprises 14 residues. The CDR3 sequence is CASRDDRGPYEQYF. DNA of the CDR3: TGCGCCAGCAGGGATGACAGGGGGCCCTACGAGCAGTACTTC.

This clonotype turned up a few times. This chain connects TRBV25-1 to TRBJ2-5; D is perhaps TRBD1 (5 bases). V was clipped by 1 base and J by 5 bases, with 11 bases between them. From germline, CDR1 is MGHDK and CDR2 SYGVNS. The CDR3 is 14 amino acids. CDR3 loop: CASSESVGRETQYF. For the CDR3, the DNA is TGTGCCAGCAGTGAATCTGTGGGGCGGGAGACCCAGTACTTC. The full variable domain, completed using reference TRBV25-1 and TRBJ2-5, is EADIYQTPRYLVIGTGKKITLECSQTMGHDKMYWYQQDPGMELHLIHYSYGVNSTEKGDLSSESTVSRIRTEHFPLTLESARPSHTSQYLCASSESVGRETQYFGPGTRLLVL.

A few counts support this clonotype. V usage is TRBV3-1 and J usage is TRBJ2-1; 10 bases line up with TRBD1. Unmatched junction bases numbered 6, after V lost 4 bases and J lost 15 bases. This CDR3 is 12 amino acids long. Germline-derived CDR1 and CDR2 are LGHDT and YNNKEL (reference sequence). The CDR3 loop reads CASSPDRGHRFF. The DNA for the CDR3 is TGTGCCAGCAGCCCAGACAGGGGGCATCGGTTCTTC.

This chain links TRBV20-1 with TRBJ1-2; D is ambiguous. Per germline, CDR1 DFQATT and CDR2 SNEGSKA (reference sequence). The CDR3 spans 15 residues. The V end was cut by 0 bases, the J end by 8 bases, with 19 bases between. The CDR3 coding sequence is TGCAGTGCTAGAGATCCCAAATCCCAACTATACGGCTACACCTTC. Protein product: CSARDPKSQLYGYTF.

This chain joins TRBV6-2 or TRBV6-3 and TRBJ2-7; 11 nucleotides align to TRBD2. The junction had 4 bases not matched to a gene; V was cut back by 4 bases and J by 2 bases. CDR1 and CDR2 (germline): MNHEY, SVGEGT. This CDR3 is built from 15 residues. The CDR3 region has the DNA TGTGCCAGCAGTTCCATACTAGCGGGAGCCTACGAGCAGTACTTC. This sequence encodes CASSSILAGAYEQYF.

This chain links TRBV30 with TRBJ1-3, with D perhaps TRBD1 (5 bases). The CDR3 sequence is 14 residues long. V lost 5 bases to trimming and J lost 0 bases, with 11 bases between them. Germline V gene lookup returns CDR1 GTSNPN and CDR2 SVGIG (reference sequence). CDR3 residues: CAWSVGGSGNTIYF. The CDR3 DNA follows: TGTGCCTGGTCGGTGGGGGGCTCTGGAAACACCATATATTTT.

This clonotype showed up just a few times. The CDR3 sequence is CSVEASGGYNEQFF. In DNA form, the CDR3 reads TGCAGCGTTGAGGCTAGCGGGGGTTACAATGAGCAGTTCTTC. This chain links TRBV29-1 with TRBJ2-1, with TRBD2 matching over 10 bases. With V trimmed by 3 bases and J by 4 bases, 3 bases remained unmatched. The CDR3 runs 14 residues. Germline CDR1 is SQVTM and CDR2 is ANQGSEA.

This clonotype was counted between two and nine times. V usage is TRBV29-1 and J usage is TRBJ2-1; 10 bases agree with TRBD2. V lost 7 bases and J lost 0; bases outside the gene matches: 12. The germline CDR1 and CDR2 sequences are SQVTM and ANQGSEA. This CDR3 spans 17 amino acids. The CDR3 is CSAEGTSGISSYNEQFF. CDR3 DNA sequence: TGCAGCGCCGAAGGTACTAGCGGGATAAGCTCCTACAATGAGCAGTTCTTC.

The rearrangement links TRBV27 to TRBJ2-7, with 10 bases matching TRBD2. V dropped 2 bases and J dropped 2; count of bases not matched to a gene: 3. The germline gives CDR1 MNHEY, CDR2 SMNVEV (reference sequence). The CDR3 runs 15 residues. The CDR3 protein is CASSLGSGRAYEQYF. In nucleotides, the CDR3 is TGTGCCAGCAGTTTAGGGAGCGGGAGGGCCTACGAGCAGTACTTC.

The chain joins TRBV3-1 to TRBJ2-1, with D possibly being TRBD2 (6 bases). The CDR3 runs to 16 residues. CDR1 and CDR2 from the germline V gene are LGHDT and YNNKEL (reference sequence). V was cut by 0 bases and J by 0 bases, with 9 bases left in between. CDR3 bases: TGTGCCAGCAGCCAAGAAGCGGGCGTCTCCTACAATGAGCAGTTCTTC. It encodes CASSQEAGVSYNEQFF.

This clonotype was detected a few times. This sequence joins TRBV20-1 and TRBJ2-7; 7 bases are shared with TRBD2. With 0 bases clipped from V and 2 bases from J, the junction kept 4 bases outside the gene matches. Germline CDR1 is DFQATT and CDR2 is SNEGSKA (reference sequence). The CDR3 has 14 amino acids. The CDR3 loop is CSAREERETYEQYF. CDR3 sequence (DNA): TGCAGTGCTAGAGAAGAGCGGGAAACCTACGAGCAGTACTTC.

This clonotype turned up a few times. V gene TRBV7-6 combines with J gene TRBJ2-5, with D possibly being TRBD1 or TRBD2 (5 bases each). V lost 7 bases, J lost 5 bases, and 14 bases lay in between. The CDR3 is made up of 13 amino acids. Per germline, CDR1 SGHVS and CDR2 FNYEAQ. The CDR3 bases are TGTGCCAGCACTACCCAGGGAGTGGAGACCCAGTACTTC. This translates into CASTTQGVETQYF.

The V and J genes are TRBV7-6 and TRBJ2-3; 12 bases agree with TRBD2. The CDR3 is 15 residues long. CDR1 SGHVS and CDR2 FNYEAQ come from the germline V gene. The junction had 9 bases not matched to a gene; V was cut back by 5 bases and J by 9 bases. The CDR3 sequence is CASSPGTSGPVTQYF. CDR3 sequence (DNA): TGTGCCAGCAGCCCCGGGACTAGCGGGCCCGTGACGCAGTATTTT.

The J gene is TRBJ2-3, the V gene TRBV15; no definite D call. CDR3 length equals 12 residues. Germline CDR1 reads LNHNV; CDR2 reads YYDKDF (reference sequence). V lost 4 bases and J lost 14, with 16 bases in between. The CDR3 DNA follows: TGTGCCACCAGCACCGGACGGTGGCCAACGTATTTT. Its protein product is CATSTGRWPTYF. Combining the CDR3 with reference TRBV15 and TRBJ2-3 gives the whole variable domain DAMVIQNPRYQVTQFGKPVTLSCSQTLNHNVMYWYQQKSSQAPKLLFHYYDKDFNNEADTPDNFQSRRPNTSFCFLDIRSPGLGDTAMYLCATSTGRWPTYFGPGTRLTVL.

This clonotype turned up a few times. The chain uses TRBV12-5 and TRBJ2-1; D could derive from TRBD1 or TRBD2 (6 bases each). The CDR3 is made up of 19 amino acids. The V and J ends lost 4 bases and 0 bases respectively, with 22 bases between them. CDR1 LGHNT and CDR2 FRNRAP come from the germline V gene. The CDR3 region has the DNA TGTGCTAGTGGTTCCTGGGGGCGGACTACCGTTCGCTCCTACAATGAGCAGTTCTTC. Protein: CASGSWGRTTVRSYNEQFF. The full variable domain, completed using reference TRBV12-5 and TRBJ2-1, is DARVTQTPRHKVTEMGQEVTMRCQPILGHNTVFWYRQTMMQGLELLAYFRNRAPLDDSGMPKDRFSAEMPDATLATLKIQPSEPRDSAVYFCASGSWGRTTVRSYNEQFFGPGTRLTVL.

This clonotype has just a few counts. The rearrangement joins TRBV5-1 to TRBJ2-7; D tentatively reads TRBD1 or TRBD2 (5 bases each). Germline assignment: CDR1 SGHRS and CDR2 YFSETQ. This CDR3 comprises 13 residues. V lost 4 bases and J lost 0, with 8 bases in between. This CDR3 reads CASSRDGSYEQYF. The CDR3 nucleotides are TGCGCCAGCAGCCGGGACGGCTCCTACGAGCAGTACTTC.

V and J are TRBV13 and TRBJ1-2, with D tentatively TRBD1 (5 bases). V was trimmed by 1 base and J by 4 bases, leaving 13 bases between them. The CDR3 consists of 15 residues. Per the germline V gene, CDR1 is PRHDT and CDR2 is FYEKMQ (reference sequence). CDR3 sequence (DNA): TGTGCCAGCAGCTTAGCGGACACTCTGCCCTATGGCTACACCTTC. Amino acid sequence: CASSLADTLPYGYTF.